This paragraph covers one T cell receptor (beta chain) sequence. The antigen is undetermined. The V gene lost 2 bases and the J gene lost 7 bases, with 12 bases spanning the gap. The CDR3 is 14 amino acids. Per germline, CDR1 SGHRS and CDR2 YFSETQ. Treatment meaning: approximately nine-day PBMC culture with coronavirus spike peptide pools or control peptides (ViraFEST assay). This sample stems from a study of vaccination and CD4 T cells after COVID-19. Study context: Either a CEFX pool, an HIV-1 Nef pool, or no peptide was added to control cultures.

Cultured CD4+ T cell DNA was sequenced using the Oncomine TCR Beta short-read assay. Each CDR3 protein is one row after TCRdb ran MiXCR on the PCR reads. The sample holds 4,500 to 6,500 distinct CDR3 sequences, about 35% seen once. The gene calls are TRBV5-1 and TRBJ2-2; D is possibly TRBD1 or TRBD2 (5 bases each). Sample: CD4+ T cells from blood, cultured in vitro, taken after SARS-CoV-2 vaccination. This sequence originates from a human donor who had recovered from COVID-19. The CDR3 DNA follows: TGCGCCAGCAGCTTTCGAGGGGCAGGCGGGGAGCTGTTTTTT. Translating it yields CASSFRGAGGELFF.